The 19 T cell receptor beta chains presented below share a single source sample, sequenced in a study of T-cell reconstitution after alpha-beta-depleted transplantation in children. Unique molecular identifiers were built into the TCRbeta library. One entry per CDR3 protein, called by TCRdb with MiXCR from the PCR reads. The sample includes about 76,000 distinct CDR3 sequences, around an eighth of them seen just once. The sample was PBMCs, mostly from graft donor cells, taken 180 days after TCRalphabeta/CD19-depleted stem cell transplant. The receptors were gathered from a male patient aged 2-15 years who had a stem cell transplant for acute lymphoblastic leukemia, so the T cells may come from the graft donor.

J is TRBJ1-1 and V is TRBV9, with 7 bases matching TRBD1. The germline V gene encodes CDR1 SGDLS and CDR2 YYNGEE. The ends lost 0 bases at V and 2 bases at J; junction bases unmatched: 4. This CDR3 has 15 residues. The CDR3 here is CASSVGQGSNTEAFF. The CDR3 nucleotides are TGTGCCAGCAGCGTAGGACAGGGAAGTAACACTGAAGCTTTCTTT.

This clonotype showed up many times. The genes are TRBV5-1 and TRBJ2-3; D possibly corresponds to TRBD2 (5 bases). Trimming removed 0 bases from V and 3 bases from J, with 17 bases in between. The germline CDR1 and CDR2 sequences are SGHRS and YFSETQ. The CDR3 totals 17 residues. CDR3 amino acids: CASSLVSWLALTDTQYF. The CDR3 DNA is TGCGCCAGCAGCTTGGTTTCGTGGCTAGCTCTAACAGATACGCAGTATTTT.

Many counts were recorded for this clonotype. The rearrangement joins TRBV5-1 to TRBJ2-1, with 12 bases that match TRBD2. The CDR3 consists of 17 residues. V lost 6 bases and J lost 3; bases outside the gene matches: 10. The germline CDR1 and CDR2 sequences are SGHRS and YFSETQ. CDR3 region: CASTGLAGGQVYNEQFF. CDR3 bases: TGCGCCAGCACGGGTCTAGCGGGAGGGCAGGTCTACAATGAGCAGTTCTTC.

As DNA, the CDR3 is TGTGCCAGCTCATCGACTAGCGGGAGTGGAGATACGCAGTATTTT. Its translation: CASSSTSGSGDTQYF. V is TRBV18 and J is TRBJ2-3; 12 positions match TRBD2. Germline assignment: CDR1 KGHSH and CDR2 LQKENI. The length of the CDR3 is 15 residues. V shed 5 bases and J 5 bases; nucleotides not matched to a gene: 5.

This rearrangement joins TRBV19 to TRBJ2-5; tentative D call: TRBD1 (5 bases). Germline CDR1 and CDR2: LNHDA and SQIVND (reference sequence). V lost 4 bases, J lost 4 bases, and 7 bases lay in between. The CDR3 runs to 12 residues. DNA for the CDR3: TGTGCCAGTAGTAATGGGGCAGAGACCCAGTACTTC. This sequence encodes CASSNGAETQYF.

The gene calls are TRBV29-1 and TRBJ1-1; D is unresolved. The length of the CDR3 is 12 residues. With 3 bases removed from V and 3 bases from J, the gap between germline ends came to 8 bases. Germline V gives CDR1 SQVTM, CDR2 ANQGSEA. CDR3 residues: CSVEVGHTEAFF. For the CDR3, the DNA is TGCAGCGTTGAGGTGGGCCACACTGAAGCTTTCTTT.

This clonotype was recorded many times. The chain carries TRBV20-1 and TRBJ1-3; D not resolved. V lost 1 base, J lost 0 bases, and 16 bases lay in between. The CDR3 spans 17 residues. Germline V gene data show CDR1 as DFQATT and CDR2 as SNEGSKA (reference sequence). The CDR3 nucleotides read TGCAGTGCTAGAGCGCGGGTAGGAGGATCCTCTGGAAACACCATATATTTT. Translated: CSARARVGGSSGNTIYF.

V gene TRBV5-1 combines with J gene TRBJ1-2; 12 nucleotides align to TRBD1. V lost 4 bases to trimming and J lost 4 bases; unmatched junction nucleotides: 5. The germline CDR1 and CDR2 sequences are SGHRS and YFSETQ. This CDR3 contains 15 residues. As DNA, the CDR3 is TGCGCCAGCAGCCCGGGACAGGGGGCCGGCTATGGCTACACCTTC. This encodes CASSPGQGAGYGYTF.

The chain links TRBV28 to TRBJ2-4; maybe TRBD2 (6 bases). The V gene lost 5 bases and the J gene lost 15 bases, with 20 bases spanning the gap. Germline loops: CDR1 MDHEN, CDR2 SYDVKM. This CDR3 has 13 amino acids. The CDR3 region is CASSPPASGRLYF. CDR3 in DNA: TGTGCCAGCAGTCCCCCGGCCAGCGGGCGTTTGTACTTC.

This chain's CDR3 is CASSLRVRGGYNEQFF. In nucleotides, the CDR3 is TGTGCCAGCAGCTTAAGGGTCAGGGGCGGGTACAATGAGCAGTTCTTC. J is TRBJ2-1 and V is TRBV5-5; weak D call: TRBD1 (6 bases). Germline CDR1 SGHKS, CDR2 YYEKEE (reference sequence). The CDR3 has 16 amino acids. Trimming took 2 bases from V and 4 from J, leaving 16 bases between them.

This sequence joins TRBV27 and TRBJ2-2; tentative D call: TRBD2 (6 bases). The CDR3 consists of 15 residues. Looked up from germline, CDR1 is MNHEY and CDR2 is SMNVEV (reference sequence). V lost 4 bases and J lost 6, with 15 bases in between. The CDR3 loop reads CASSWSVSGAGELFF. The CDR3 region has the DNA TGTGCCAGCAGTTGGAGCGTCTCGGGGGCCGGGGAGCTGTTTTTT.

The rearrangement joins TRBV7-3 to TRBJ2-7, with TRBD1 matching over 7 bases. This CDR3 comprises 13 residues. The V gene's germline CDR1 is SGHTA and CDR2 FQGTGA. The junction had 5 bases not matched to a gene; V was cut back by 2 bases and J by 7 bases. The CDR3 region is CASSLDREQEQYF. Here the CDR3 DNA reads TGTGCCAGCAGCTTAGACAGGGAGCAGGAGCAGTACTTC.

V and J are TRBV11-2 and TRBJ1-2, with D hard to call. The germline CDR1 and CDR2 sequences are SGHAT and FQNNGV. The CDR3 is made up of 15 amino acids. Trimming stripped 5 bases from V and 4 bases from J, with 17 bases between. DNA for the CDR3: TGTGCCAGCAGCCGAGTAGGGCGTTTAAGCTATGGCTACACCTTC. This translates into CASSRVGRLSYGYTF.

A few counts support this clonotype. This chain links TRBV28 with TRBJ2-1; D is perhaps TRBD2 (5 bases). The germline CDR1 and CDR2 sequences are MDHEN and SYDVKM. The V and J ends lost 5 bases and 0 bases respectively, with 17 bases between them. The length of the CDR3 is 17 residues. The CDR3 DNA reads TGTGCCAGCAGTACATTTGTAGGACTGCTCTCCTACAATGAGCAGTTCTTC. It codes for CASSTFVGLLSYNEQFF.

This clonotype was counted at least ten times. The chain has TRBV12-3 or TRBV12-4 and TRBJ2-1; 7 bases fit TRBD2. V was clipped by 6 bases and J by 7 bases; unmatched bases: 12. The CDR3 runs 15 residues. The CDR3 sequence is CASRFLDGRKNEQFF. The DNA of the CDR3 is TGTGCCAGCAGATTCCTTGACGGGAGGAAGAATGAGCAGTTCTTC.

This chain uses TRBV29-1 with TRBJ1-2; TRBD1 is a possible D gene (6 bases). Germline V lookup: CDR1 SQVTM, CDR2 ANQGSEA. Trimming pared 7 bases from V and 4 bases from J, leaving 16 bases between. The CDR3 spans 13 residues. The CDR3 loop reads CSGRDTTSYGYTF. CDR3 bases: TGCAGCGGCCGGGACACGACTTCCTATGGCTACACCTTC.

Notes on this clonotype: One end of the junction varies from germline; a read error may be responsible. The chain combines TRBV7-9 with TRBJ1-2; TRBD1 matches at 7 bases. The CDR3 covers 17 residues. Germline-derived CDR1 and CDR2 are SEHNR and FQNEAQ (reference sequence). The CDR3 DNA sequence: TGTGCCAGCGGCTTAGCGACGGTGGACAGGTGCTGCTATGGCTACACCTTC. This encodes CASGLATVDRCCYGYTF. The entire variable domain, with the rest obtained from reference TRBV7-9 and TRBJ1-2, is as follows: DTGVSQNPRHKITKRGQNVTFRCDPISEHNRLYWYRQTLGQGPEFLTYFQNEAQLEKSRLLSDRFSAERPKGSFSTLEIQRTEQGDSAMYLCASGLATVDRCCYGYTFGSGTRLTVV.

This clonotype came up once. The chain uses TRBV5-1 and TRBJ2-7, with D maybe TRBD2 (7 bases). Germline loops: CDR1 SGHRS, CDR2 YFSETQ. The V and J ends lost 3 bases and 3 bases respectively, with 16 bases between them. The CDR3 has 15 residues. The CDR3 nucleotides are TGCGCCAGCAGCTGGGGGGGGGGCTACGTCTACGAGCAGTACTTC. This translates into CASSWGGGYVYEQYF.

This clonotype was counted only a few times. The genes are TRBV15 and TRBJ1-6, with 7 nucleotides matching TRBD1. Germline CDR1 reads LNHNV; CDR2 reads YYDKDF (reference sequence). V lost 0 bases to trimming and J lost 8 bases; unmatched junction nucleotides: 7. There are 16 residues in the CDR3. CDR3 residues: CATSRDNRGLDSPLHF. As DNA, the CDR3 is TGTGCCACCAGCAGAGACAACAGGGGCTTGGATTCACCCCTCCACTTT.